This TCR beta chain was documented in a study of spatial heterogeneity in lung cancer (dated by TCRdb to between 2017 and 2020). A note on the overall study: Beta-chain transcripts were consistently detected in greater numbers than alpha-chain transcripts, which likely reflected higher beta-chain transcript abundance. In tumor regions, TCR transcript counts showed a strong correlation with a T cell transcriptional module score derived from matched bulk RNA-seq. In the raw uncorrected reads, each unique combination of TCR and UMI appeared on average more than ten times. In non-small cell lung cancer, the study made a quantitative comparison of TCR alpha and beta repertoires among multiple tumor regions, matched nontumor lung and blood. The study linked features of the TCR repertoire to counts of nonsynonymous mutations, which were determined by whole-exome sequencing of tumor tissue. Both alpha and beta chains were TCR-sequenced in samples taken at surgery, namely 220 tumor regions, around 61 matched nontumor lung samples and about 52 PBMC samples.

The label giving this sample's time point can be read as: sample taken at primary tumor resection. The donors were some 76 patients from the lung TRACERx cohort who had early-stage, untreated non-small cell lung cancer. Whole RNA extracted from tumor and nontumor lung tissue, or from cryopreserved PBMC samples, was used for TCR sequencing without cell sorting. Patients were selected for TCR sequencing only if sufficient RNA was available from at least two tumor regions. A lung pathologist reviewed the tumor and adjacent nontumor lung specimens before the specimens were selected. Counted from cysteine to phenylalanine, this CDR3 has 16 amino acids. Here the CDR3 DNA is all that survives: 48 bases in frame from base 1. The junction shows trimming of 7 bases on V and 1 base on J, plus 21 bases between the germline ends. Based on the germline V gene (reference sequence), the CDR1 and CDR2 sequences are DFQATT and SNEGSKA.

Broader findings and caveats from the paper: TCR-seq coverage of tumor T cells was estimated to be only roughly 7% for alpha chains and about 12% for beta chains. Confirming at a functional level the hypothesis that regional TCRs recognize regional mutations was considered to require additional single-cell paired TCR alpha and beta sequencing. Counts of ubiquitous and regional expanded TCRs correlated with counts of ubiquitous and regional nonsynonymous mutations, respectively. A correlation was observed between the number of expanded intratumoral alpha and beta TCRs and the tumor nonsynonymous mutation count.

Library creation used 5' RACE. Sequencing used a NextSeq 500. The TCR library protocol attached a unique molecular identifier to each TCR cDNA molecule to allow correction of PCR and sequencing errors. As for the authors' bioinformatics: Decombinator tools were used for TCR identification, UMI-based error correction and CDR3 extraction. TCRs above a frequency of 2 per 1,000, corresponding to the top 1% of the tumor frequency distribution, were defined as expanded. Expanded tumor TCRs statistically deemed absent (corrected P<0.05) from at least one tumor region were classed as regional, and all other expanded tumor TCRs were classed as ubiquitous. Renyi diversity was computed with the R vegan package after each repertoire had been subsampled 100 times to 5,000 TCRs. CDR3 similarity networks were built from amino acid triplet string-kernel similarity, with CDR3s being connected when pairwise similarity was above 0.82. In-frame beta chains were kept once TCRdb had trimmed the public reads at Q25 with fastp and called clones with MiXCR. Identical CDR3 protein sequences are pooled into one entry, listed with their most common genes and DNA. Clone size and V and J calls follow TCRdb, not the original study. This sample holds around 18,000 distinct CDR3 sequences; under 7% were observed only once. 10% to 13% of the sample goes to the ten largest clones.

About this clonotype: Its antigen is not yet known. Nothing much larger sits one base from this clone, and base qualities are not available.

This receptor chain uses TRBV20-1 and TRBJ2-3; D gene: possibly TRBD1, on 5 matching bases. Sequencing was performed on lung tumor tissue, taken at surgery. This TCR derives from a female donor with early-stage non-small cell lung cancer. The CDR3 sequence is CSVPNRFYTGTDTQYF. The base sequence is TGCAGTGTCCCTAACAGGTTCTACACGGGCACAGATACGCAGTATTTT.